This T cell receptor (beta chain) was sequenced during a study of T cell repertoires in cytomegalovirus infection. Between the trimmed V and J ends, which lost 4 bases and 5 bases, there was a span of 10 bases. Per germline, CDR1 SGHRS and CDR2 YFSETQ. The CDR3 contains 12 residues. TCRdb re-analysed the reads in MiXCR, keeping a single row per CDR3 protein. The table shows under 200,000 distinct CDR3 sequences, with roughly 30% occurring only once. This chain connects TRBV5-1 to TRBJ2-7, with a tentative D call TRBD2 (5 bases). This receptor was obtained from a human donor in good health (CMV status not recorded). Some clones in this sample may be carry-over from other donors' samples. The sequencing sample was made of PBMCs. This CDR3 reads CASSHPEDEQYF. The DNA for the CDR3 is TGCGCCAGCAGCCACCCGGAGGACGAGCAGTACTTC.